The clone carrying this T cell receptor beta chain came up a few times. The data originate from a study of T-cell memory formation after mild COVID-19. Overall study: TCR clusters showed largely donor specificity.

TCRdb recomputed calls from the 5' RACE reads with MiXCR, one row per CDR3 protein. The sample holds some 130,000 distinct CDR3 sequences, 15% to 20% seen once. Germline assignment: CDR1 MNHEY and CDR2 SVGEGT. The CDR3 spans 14 residues. V lost 9 bases and J 1 base, leaving 14 bases between the germline ends. J is TRBJ2-3 and V is TRBV6-2 or TRBV6-3; D is possibly TRBD1 (6 bases). Material for sequencing was PBMCs or a T cell subset sorted from them (not recorded which). The source of this sequence is an adult woman who had mild COVID-19 (a few samples of this study predate the infection). Cell type and time point are not known. In nucleotides, the CDR3 is TGTGCCAGTCGTTTAAGGACAGGCACAGATACGCAGTATTTT. Residues: CASRLRTGTDTQYF.